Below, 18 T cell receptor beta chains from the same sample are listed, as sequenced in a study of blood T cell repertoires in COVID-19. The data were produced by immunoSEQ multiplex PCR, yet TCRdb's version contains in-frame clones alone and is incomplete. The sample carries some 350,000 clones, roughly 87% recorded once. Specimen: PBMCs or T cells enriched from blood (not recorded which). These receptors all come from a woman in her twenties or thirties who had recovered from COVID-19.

CDR3 residues: CASSSGGPSSNQPQHF. The CDR3 region has the DNA TGTGCCAGCAGTTCCGGGGGACCGTCAAGCAATCAGCCCCAGCATTTT. The gene calls are TRBV28 and TRBJ1-5, with D perhaps TRBD1 (5 bases). Germline values: CDR1 MDHEN, CDR2 SYDVKM. The CDR3 extends over 16 amino acids. V was pared by 4 bases and J by 1 base, with 14 bases between.

The CDR3 loop is CASSKGGNGGNNEKLFF. In nucleotides, the CDR3 is TGTGCCAGCAGCAAAGGAGGAAATGGCGGCAATAATGAAAAACTGTTTTTT. The chain employs TRBV21-1 and TRBJ1-4. TRBV21-1 corresponds to a pseudogene. The CDR3 extends over 17 amino acids.

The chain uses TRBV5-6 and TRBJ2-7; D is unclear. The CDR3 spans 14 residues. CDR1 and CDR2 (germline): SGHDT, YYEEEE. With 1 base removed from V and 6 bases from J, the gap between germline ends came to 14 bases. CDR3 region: CASSLYSTFTEQYF. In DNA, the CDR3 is TGTGCCAGCAGCTTGTACTCCACCTTTACCGAGCAGTACTTC.

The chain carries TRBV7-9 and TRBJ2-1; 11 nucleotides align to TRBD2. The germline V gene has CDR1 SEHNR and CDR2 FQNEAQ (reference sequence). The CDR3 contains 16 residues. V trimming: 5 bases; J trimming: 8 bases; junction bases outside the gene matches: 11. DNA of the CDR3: TGTGCCAGCAGCCGTCGTACTAGCGGGAGAACTCATGAGCAGTTCTTC. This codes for CASSRRTSGRTHEQFF.

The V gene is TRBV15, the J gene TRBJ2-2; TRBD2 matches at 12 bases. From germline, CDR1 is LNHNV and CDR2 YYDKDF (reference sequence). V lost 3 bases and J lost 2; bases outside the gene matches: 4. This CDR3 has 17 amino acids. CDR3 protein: CATSRGTSGPNTGELFF. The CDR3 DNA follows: TGTGCCACCAGCAGGGGGACTAGCGGGCCAAACACCGGGGAGCTGTTTTTT.

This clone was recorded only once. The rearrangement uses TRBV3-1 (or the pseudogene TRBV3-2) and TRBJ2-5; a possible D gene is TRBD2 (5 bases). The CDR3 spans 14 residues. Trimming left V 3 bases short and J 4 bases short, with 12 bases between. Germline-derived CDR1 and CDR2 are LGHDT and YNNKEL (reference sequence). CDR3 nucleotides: TGTGCCAGCAGCCAGTCAGCTAGCTTAGAGACCCAGTACTTC. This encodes CASSQSASLETQYF.

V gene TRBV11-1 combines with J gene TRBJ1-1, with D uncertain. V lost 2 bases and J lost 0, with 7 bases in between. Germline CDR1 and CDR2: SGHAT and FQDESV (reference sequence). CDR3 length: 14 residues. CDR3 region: CASSLREVNTEAFF. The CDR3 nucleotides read TGTGCCAGCAGCTTAAGGGAGGTGAACACTGAAGCTTTCTTT.

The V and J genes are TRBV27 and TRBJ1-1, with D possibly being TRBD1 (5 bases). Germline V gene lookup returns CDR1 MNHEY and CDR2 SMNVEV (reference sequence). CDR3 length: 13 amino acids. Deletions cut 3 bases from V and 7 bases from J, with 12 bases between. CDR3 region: CASSFARGFEAFF. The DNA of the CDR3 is TGTGCCAGCAGTTTCGCTCGGGGGTTTGAAGCTTTCTTT.

Here the CDR3 reads CASSFGTGYLNEQFF. In DNA, the CDR3 is TGCGCCAGCAGTTTTGGGACAGGCTACCTCAATGAGCAGTTCTTC. The rearrangement uses TRBV10-1 and TRBJ2-1; 8 positions match TRBD1. The junction had 9 bases not matched to a gene; V was cut back by 5 bases and J by 6 bases. The CDR3 runs 15 residues. Looked up from germline, CDR1 is WNHNN and CDR2 is SYGVQD (reference sequence).

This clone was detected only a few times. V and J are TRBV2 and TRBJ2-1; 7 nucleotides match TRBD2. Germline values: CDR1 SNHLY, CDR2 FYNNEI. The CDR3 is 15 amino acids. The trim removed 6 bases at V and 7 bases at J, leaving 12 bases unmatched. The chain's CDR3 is CASSLPAGRLNEQFF. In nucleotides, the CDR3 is TGTGCCAGCAGCTTGCCCGCCGGGAGGCTTAATGAGCAGTTCTTC.

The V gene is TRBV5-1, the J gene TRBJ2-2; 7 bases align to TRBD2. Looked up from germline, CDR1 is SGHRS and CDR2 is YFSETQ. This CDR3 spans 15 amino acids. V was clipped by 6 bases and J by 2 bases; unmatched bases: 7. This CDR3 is CASTIGTTNTGELFF. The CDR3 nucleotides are TGCGCCAGCACCATCGGGACTACTAACACCGGGGAGCTGTTTTTT.

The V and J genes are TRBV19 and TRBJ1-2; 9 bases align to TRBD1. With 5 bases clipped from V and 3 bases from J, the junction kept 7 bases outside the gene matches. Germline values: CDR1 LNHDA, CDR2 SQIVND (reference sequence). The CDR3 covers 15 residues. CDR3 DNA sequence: TGTGCCAGTAGTGTAGGGACAGGGACTGACTATGGCTACACCTTC. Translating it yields CASSVGTGTDYGYTF.

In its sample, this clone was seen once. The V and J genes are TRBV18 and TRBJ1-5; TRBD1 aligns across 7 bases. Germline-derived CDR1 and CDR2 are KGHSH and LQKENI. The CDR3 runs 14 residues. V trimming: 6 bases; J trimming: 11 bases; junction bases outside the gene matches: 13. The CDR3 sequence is CASSEGGPRGAQHF. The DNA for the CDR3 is TGTGCCAGCTCTGAGGGGGGTCCCAGGGGGGCCCAGCATTTT.

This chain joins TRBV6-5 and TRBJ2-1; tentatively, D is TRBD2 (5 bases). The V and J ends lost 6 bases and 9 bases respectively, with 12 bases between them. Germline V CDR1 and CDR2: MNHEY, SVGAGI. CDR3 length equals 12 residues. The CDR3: CASRDPAAEQFF. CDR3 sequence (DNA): TGTGCCAGCAGGGACCCAGCGGCTGAGCAGTTCTTC.

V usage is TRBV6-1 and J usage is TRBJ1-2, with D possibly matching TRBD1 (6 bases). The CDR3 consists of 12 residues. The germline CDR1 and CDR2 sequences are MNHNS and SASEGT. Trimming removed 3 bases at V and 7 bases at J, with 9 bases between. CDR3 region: CASSDGTSGYTF. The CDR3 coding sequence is TGTGCCAGCAGTGATGGGACAAGTGGCTACACCTTC.

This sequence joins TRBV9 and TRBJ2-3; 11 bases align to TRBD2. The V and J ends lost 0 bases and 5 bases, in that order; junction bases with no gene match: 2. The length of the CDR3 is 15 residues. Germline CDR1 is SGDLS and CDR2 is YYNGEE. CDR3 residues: CASSVETSGGDTQYF. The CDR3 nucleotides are TGTGCCAGCAGCGTAGAAACTAGCGGGGGAGATACGCAGTATTTT.

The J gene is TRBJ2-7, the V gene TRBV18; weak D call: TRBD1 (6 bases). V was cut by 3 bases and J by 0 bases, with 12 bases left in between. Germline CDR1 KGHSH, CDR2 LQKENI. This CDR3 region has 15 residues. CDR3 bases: TGTGCCAGCTCACCGCCCCAGGGGATCTCCTACGAGCAGTACTTC. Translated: CASSPPQGISYEQYF.

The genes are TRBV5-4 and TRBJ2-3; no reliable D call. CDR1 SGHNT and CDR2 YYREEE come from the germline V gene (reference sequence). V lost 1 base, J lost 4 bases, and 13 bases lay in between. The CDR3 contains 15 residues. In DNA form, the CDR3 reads TGTGCCAGCAGCTTGCTCCCAGGCACCGCAGATACGCAGTATTTT. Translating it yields CASSLLPGTADTQYF.